Shown below are 17 T cell receptor beta chains from a single sample sequenced in a study of blood T cells in healthy people across ages. A J-beta primer mix and a sample-barcoded 5' primer were used in a second PCR of about 7 to 12 cycles. Each CDR3 protein is one row after TCRdb ran MiXCR on the 5' RACE reads. The profile shows fewer than 600,000 distinct CDR3 sequences, roughly a quarter of them singletons. Separately, the same data were catalogued under a study of T cells of mothers and their children.

The material sequenced was blood. Receptors originate from a boy between 2 and 10 years old in good health.

The genes are TRBV4-3 and TRBJ2-4; 7 bases agree with TRBD2. Germline V CDR1 and CDR2: LGHNA, YSLEER. The CDR3 loop spans 15 amino acids. V dropped 0 bases and J dropped 9; count of bases not matched to a gene: 8. The CDR3 nucleotides are TGCGCCAGCAGCCAAGAATCTTCGGGGGGTAGCATTCAGTACTTC. This codes for CASSQESSGGSIQYF.

The chain joins TRBV9 to TRBJ1-2; D gene uncertain. The V end lost 0 bases, the J end lost 4 bases, and 7 bases lay between the germline ends. Germline V CDR1 and CDR2: SGDLS, YYNGEE. The CDR3 is made up of 13 amino acids. The CDR3: CASSVDFGYGYTF. The DNA of the CDR3 is TGTGCCAGCAGCGTAGATTTTGGCTATGGCTACACCTTC.

This clonotype appeared a few times. Mismatch with germline at one junction end may stem from a read error. This chain uses TRBV19 with TRBJ1-1; 7 bases line up with TRBD1. The CDR3 is 12 amino acids. Germline lookup yields CDR1 LNHDA and CDR2 SQIVND (reference sequence). DNA of the CDR3: TGTGCCAGTAGTATCGAAGGGGGCACAGCTTTTTTT. It specifies CASSIEGGTAFF.

The chain couples TRBV7-2 to TRBJ1-1; D might be TRBD1 (5 bases). The CDR3 spans 17 residues. Trimming removed 6 bases from V and 0 bases from J, with 20 bases in between. Looked up from germline, CDR1 is SGHTA and CDR2 is FQGNSA. The CDR3 sequence is CASSARGGVELNTEAFF. DNA of the CDR3: TGTGCCAGCAGTGCCCGGGGGGGAGTAGAGCTGAACACTGAAGCTTTCTTT.

This rearrangement joins TRBV3-1 to TRBJ2-7, with D perhaps matching TRBD2 (5 bases). The CDR3 is made up of 12 amino acids. Trimming stripped 5 bases from V and 5 bases from J, with 10 bases between. CDR1 and CDR2 (germline): LGHDT, YNNKEL (reference sequence). The CDR3 DNA reads TGTGCCAGCAGCTACAAGGGAGACGAGCAGTACTTC. Its protein product is CASSYKGDEQYF.

This clonotype was found many times. The rearrangement uses TRBV3-1 and TRBJ2-7; D call uncertain. Trimming stripped 3 bases from V and 3 bases from J, with 12 bases between. This CDR3 comprises 14 residues. Germline CDR1 is LGHDT and CDR2 is YNNKEL (reference sequence). DNA of the CDR3: TGTGCCAGCAGCCAGCAAGGCGGCCACTACGAGCAGTACTTC. It encodes CASSQQGGHYEQYF.

This chain connects TRBV6-5 to TRBJ1-2, with 9 bases aligning to TRBD1. After removal of 0 bases from V and 8 bases from J, the junction contained 10 bases not matched to a gene. The CDR3 has 16 amino acids. The germline gives CDR1 MNHEY, CDR2 SVGAGI. This chain's CDR3 is CASSYSSGQGAAGYTF. Written as DNA, the CDR3 is TGTGCCAGCAGTTACTCCTCGGGACAGGGAGCCGCCGGCTACACCTTC.

This clonotype was detected only a few times. The chain has TRBV6-2 or TRBV6-3 and TRBJ2-1; 10 positions match TRBD1. There are 14 residues in the CDR3. CDR1 is MNHEY and CDR2 is SVGEGT in the germline V gene. J gave up 6 bases and V 8 bases, and 7 bases lay outside the gene matches. For the CDR3, the DNA is TGTGCCAGCTGCTCCGGGACAGGGGTCAATGAGCAGTTCTTC. It yields the protein CASCSGTGVNEQFF.

This clonotype has ten or more counts. J is TRBJ2-3 and V is TRBV10-2; TRBD2 might be the D (5 bases). Germline loops: CDR1 WSHSY, CDR2 SAAADI. Trimming removed 4 bases from V and 2 bases from J, with 13 bases in between. The CDR3 totals 15 residues. CDR3 nucleotides: TGCGCCAGCAGTGGGACTCAGCTATACACAGATACGCAGTATTTT. Amino acids: CASSGTQLYTDTQYF.

The V and J genes are TRBV5-6 and TRBJ2-2; D unresolved. This CDR3 is 18 amino acids long. In germline, CDR1 is SGHDT, CDR2 YYEEEE. The V and J ends lost 4 bases and 3 bases respectively, with 22 bases between them. DNA of the CDR3: TGTGCCAGCAGCCTCCCGATGGGCCCCCCAACGGACACCGGGGAGCTGTTTTTT. Amino acid sequence: CASSLPMGPPTDTGELFF.

The CDR3 protein is CASSPRTLAGTDEQFF. Here the CDR3 DNA reads TGTGCCAGCAGCCCCCGCACGCTAGCGGGTACGGATGAGCAGTTCTTC. The rearrangement links TRBV7-2 to TRBJ2-1; 8 nucleotides match TRBD2. The CDR3 contains 16 residues. Germline loops: CDR1 SGHTA, CDR2 FQGNSA. J was trimmed by 8 bases and V by 5 bases; bases with no gene match: 14.

Turning to this clonotype: Compared with germline, one end of the junction differs, possibly owing to a read error. This chain connects TRBV12-3 or TRBV12-4 to TRBJ2-2; the D is unclear. CDR3 length: 16 amino acids. DNA of the CDR3: TGCGCCAGCAGTATAGTAGTTGGGGCGAACACCGGGGAGCTGTTTTTT. The encoded protein is CASSIVVGANTGELFF.

This clonotype occurred a few times. The chain links TRBV12-3 or TRBV12-4 to TRBJ2-5; D possibly uses TRBD1 or TRBD2 (5 bases each). V gave up 6 bases and J gave up 5 bases, with 10 bases separating them. This CDR3 contains 12 residues. The CDR3 sequence is CASSLRDETQYF. The CDR3 DNA sequence: TGTGCCAGCAGCTTAAGGGACGAGACCCAGTACTTC.

This clonotype was observed a few times. V and J are TRBV5-1 and TRBJ2-1, with 8 bases aligning to TRBD2. The CDR3 has 14 residues. Germline lookup yields CDR1 SGHRS and CDR2 YFSETQ. V gave up 5 bases and J gave up 7 bases; unmatched junction bases: 8. CDR3 sequence reads: CASSGAGVYNEQFF. The CDR3 nucleotides are TGCGCCAGCAGTGGAGCGGGAGTGTATAATGAGCAGTTCTTC.

The V gene is TRBV24-1, the J gene TRBJ2-2, with D tentatively TRBD2 (5 bases). Germline-derived CDR1 and CDR2 are KGHDR and SFDVKD. V gave up 6 bases and J gave up 2 bases, with 9 bases separating them. The CDR3 is 14 amino acids. The DNA for the CDR3 is TGTGCCACCAGTCGGGGTGGTAACACCGGGGAGCTGTTTTTT. Encoded protein: CATSRGGNTGELFF.

The chain has TRBV18 and TRBJ1-6, with D unclear. The CDR3 spans 15 residues. Germline loops: CDR1 KGHSH, CDR2 LQKENI. Trimming shortened V by 5 bases and J by 8 bases, and 16 bases separated the two germline ends. The CDR3 bases are TGTGCCAGCTCAGCACAAGGCACCGGGGATTCACCCCTCCACTTT. It specifies CASSAQGTGDSPLHF.

This clonotype was detected only once. CDR3 nucleotides: TGTGCCATCAGTGAGGGAGCGAAGGGGCCCAAAGAGACCCAGTACTTC. This gives the protein CAISEGAKGPKETQYF. The chain links TRBV10-3 to TRBJ2-5, with D possibly being TRBD1 (5 bases). The CDR3 has 16 amino acids. Looked up from germline, CDR1 is ENHRY and CDR2 is SYGVKD. Trimming pared 2 bases from V and 3 bases from J, leaving 16 bases between.